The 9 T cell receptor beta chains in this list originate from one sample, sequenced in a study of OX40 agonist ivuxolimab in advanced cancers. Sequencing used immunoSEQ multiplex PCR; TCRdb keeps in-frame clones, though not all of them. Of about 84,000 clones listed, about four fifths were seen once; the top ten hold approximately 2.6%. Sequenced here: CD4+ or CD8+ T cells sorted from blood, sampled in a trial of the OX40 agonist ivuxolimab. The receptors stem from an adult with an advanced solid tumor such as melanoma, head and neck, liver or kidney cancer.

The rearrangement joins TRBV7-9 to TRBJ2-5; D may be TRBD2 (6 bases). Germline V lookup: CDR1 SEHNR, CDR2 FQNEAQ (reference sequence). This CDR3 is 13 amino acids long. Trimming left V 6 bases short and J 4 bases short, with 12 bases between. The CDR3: CASRLLAPETQYF. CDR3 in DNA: TGTGCCAGCAGGTTACTAGCTCCAGAGACCCAGTACTTC.

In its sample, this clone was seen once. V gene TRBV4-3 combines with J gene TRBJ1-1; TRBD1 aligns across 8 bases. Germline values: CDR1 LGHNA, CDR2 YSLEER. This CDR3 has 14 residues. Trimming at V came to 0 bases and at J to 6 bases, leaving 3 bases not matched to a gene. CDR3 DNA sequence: TGCGCCAGCAGCCAAGACAGGGGGCGAGCTGAAGCTTTCTTT. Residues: CASSQDRGRAEAFF.

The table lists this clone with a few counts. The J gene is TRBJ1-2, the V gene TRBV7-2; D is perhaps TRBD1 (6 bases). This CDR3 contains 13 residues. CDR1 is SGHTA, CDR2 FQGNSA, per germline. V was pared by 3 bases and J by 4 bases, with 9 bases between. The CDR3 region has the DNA TGTGCCAGCAGCTTGGGGGGCGTCTATGGCTACACCTTC. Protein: CASSLGGVYGYTF.

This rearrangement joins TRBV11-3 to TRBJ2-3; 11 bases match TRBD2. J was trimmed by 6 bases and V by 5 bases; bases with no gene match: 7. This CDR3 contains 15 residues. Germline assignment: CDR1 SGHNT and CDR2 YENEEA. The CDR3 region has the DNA TGTGCCAGCAGCCTTGGACTAGCGGGCTGGGATACGCAGTATTTT. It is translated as CASSLGLAGWDTQYF.

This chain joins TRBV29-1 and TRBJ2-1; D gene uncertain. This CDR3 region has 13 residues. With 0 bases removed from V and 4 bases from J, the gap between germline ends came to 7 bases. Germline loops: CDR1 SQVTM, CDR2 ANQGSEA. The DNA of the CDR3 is TGCAGCGTTGAAGACAGCTTTTACAATGAGCAGTTCTTC. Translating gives CSVEDSFYNEQFF.

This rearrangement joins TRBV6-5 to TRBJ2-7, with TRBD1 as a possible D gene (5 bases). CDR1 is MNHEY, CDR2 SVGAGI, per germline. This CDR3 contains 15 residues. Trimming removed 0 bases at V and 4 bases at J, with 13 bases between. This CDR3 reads CASSYSLPGKYEQYV. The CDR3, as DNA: TGTGCCAGCAGTTACTCCCTGCCAGGGAAGTACGAGCAGTACGTC.

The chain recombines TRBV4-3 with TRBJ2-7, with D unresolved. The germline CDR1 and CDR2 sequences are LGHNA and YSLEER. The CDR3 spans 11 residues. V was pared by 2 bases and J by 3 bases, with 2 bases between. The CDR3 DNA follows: TGCGCCAGCAGCCAAAGCTACGAGCAGTACTTC. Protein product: CASSQSYEQYF.

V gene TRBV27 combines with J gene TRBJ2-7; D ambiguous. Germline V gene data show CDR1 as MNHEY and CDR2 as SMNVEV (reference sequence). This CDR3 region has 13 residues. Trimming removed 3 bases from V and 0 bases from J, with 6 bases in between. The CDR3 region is CASSFSDSYEQYF. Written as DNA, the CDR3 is TGTGCCAGCAGTTTTTCTGACTCCTACGAGCAGTACTTC.

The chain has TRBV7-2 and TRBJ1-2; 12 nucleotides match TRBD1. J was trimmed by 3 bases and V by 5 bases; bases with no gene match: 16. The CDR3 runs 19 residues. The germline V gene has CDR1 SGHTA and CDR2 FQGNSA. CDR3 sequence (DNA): TGTGCCAGCAGCAACAATAGGGACAGGGGGCCCAAGGAACACTATGGCTACACCTTC. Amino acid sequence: CASSNNRDRGPKEHYGYTF.